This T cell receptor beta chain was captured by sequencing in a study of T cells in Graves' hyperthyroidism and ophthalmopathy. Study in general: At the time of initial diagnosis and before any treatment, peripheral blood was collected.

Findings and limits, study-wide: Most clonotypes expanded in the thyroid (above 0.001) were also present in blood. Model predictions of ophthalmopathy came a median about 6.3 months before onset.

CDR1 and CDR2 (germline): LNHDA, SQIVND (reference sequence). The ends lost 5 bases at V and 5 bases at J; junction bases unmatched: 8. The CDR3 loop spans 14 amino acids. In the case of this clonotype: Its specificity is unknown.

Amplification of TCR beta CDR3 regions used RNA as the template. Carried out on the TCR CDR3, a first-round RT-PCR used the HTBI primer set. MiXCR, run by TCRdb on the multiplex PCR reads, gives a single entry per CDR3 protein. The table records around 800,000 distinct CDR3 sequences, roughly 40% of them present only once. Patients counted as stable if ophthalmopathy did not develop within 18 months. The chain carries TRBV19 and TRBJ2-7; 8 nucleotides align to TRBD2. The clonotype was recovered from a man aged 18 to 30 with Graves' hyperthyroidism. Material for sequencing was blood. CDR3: CASSSKREPHEQYF. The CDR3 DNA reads TGTGCCAGTAGTTCCAAGCGGGAGCCCCACGAGCAGTACTTC.